Listed below are T cell receptor beta chains from one sample, sequenced in a study of molecular identifiers for immune sequencing clone quantification. One entry per CDR3 protein results from TCRdb running MiXCR on the PCR reads. This table has around 460,000 distinct CDR3 sequences, approximately 25% appearing once. The sample consisted of naive CD8+ T cells from blood, with Jurkat cell RNA spiked in. The origin of the receptors is a human donor in good health. Some libraries in this study had Jurkat cell RNA spiked in. Both conserved end residues are part of each CDR3. A D gene is named only where the DNA matches it firmly. Rows give clone size only sometimes, using once, few, many, or a class for an expanded clone.

CDR3nt | CDR3aa | v_gene | len | j_gene | abundance | d_gene
TGCAGCGTTGCAGGAGGGGACAGTCCCTACGAGCAGTACTTC | CSVAGGDSPYEQYF | TRBV29-1 | 14 | TRBJ2-7 | . | .
TGTGCCAGCAGTTTAGGGATTAGCGGGGGGCTGACACGGATCTACAATGAGCAGTTCTTC | CASSLGISGGLTRIYNEQFF | TRBV12-3/TRBV12-4 | 20 | TRBJ2-1 | . | TRBD2
TGCAGTGCTAGCCCTAGGAGCTTAGAATACGAGCAGTACTTC | CSASPRSLEYEQYF | TRBV20-1 | 14 | TRBJ2-7 | . | .
TGCAGTGCTAGAGGCGTAAATGATATTGGGGGCGAGCAGTACTTC | CSARGVNDIGGEQYF | TRBV20-1 | 15 | TRBJ2-7 | few | .
TGTGCCAGCTGGAGTCGACTAGCGGAAGACTCGGTCCAGTACTTC | CASWSRLAEDSVQYF | TRBV9 | 15 | TRBJ2-5 | many | TRBD2
TGTGCCAGCAGTTTAGGGATTGACAGGTTCACAGATACGCAGTATTTT | CASSLGIDRFTDTQYF | TRBV12-3/TRBV12-4 | 16 | TRBJ2-3 | . | .
TGTGCCAGCAGCTTGTGGACAGGAAACGAGCAGTACTTC | CASSLWTGNEQYF | TRBV5-4 | 13 | TRBJ2-7 | many | TRBD1
TGCAGTGCTAGAGAGAGCGGGACTAGCGGGGAGGGGTCCTACGAGCAGTACTTC | CSARESGTSGEGSYEQYF | TRBV20-1 | 18 | TRBJ2-7 | few | TRBD2
TGTGCCAGCAGTGACAGGGGGTCTGGGGCCAACGTCCTGACTTTC | CASSDRGSGANVLTF | TRBV25-1 | 15 | TRBJ2-6 | few | TRBD1
TGTGCCAGCAGTACATCACTAGGTGAAGCTTTCTTT | CASSTSLGEAFF | TRBV12-3/TRBV12-4 | 12 | TRBJ1-1 | . | .
TGTGCCAGCAGTGAAACGGCCCAGGGTTTGACCCAGTACTTC | CASSETAQGLTQYF | TRBV25-1 | 14 | TRBJ2-5 | few | .
TGCAGTGCTAGAGGACAGGGGGCAAGCACAGATACGCAGTATTTT | CSARGQGASTDTQYF | TRBV20-1 | 15 | TRBJ2-3 | many | TRBD1
TGCGCCAGCAGCCAGCGGCACAGTAACTCCTACGAGCAGTACTTC | CASSQRHSNSYEQYF | TRBV4-1 | 15 | TRBJ2-7 | many | .
TGTGCCAGCAGTGCCCCCGGACAGGGAGTCGGTGGGGCCAACGTCCTGACTTTC | CASSAPGQGVGGANVLTF | TRBV12-3/TRBV12-4 | 18 | TRBJ2-6 | few | TRBD1
TGCGCCAGCGGTGGGGTCCCCGAGGGGGAGCAGTACTTC | CASGGVPEGEQYF | TRBV10-1 | 13 | TRBJ2-7 | . | .
TGCAGTAATAGGGACGCAAGCTCCTACAATGAGCAGTTCTTC | CSNRDASSYNEQFF | TRBV20-1 | 14 | TRBJ2-1 | once | .
TGTGCCAGCAGCTTAGAATCCAGATCCGACTACGAGCAGTACTTC | CASSLESRSDYEQYF | TRBV7-9 | 15 | TRBJ2-7 | . | .
TGTGCCAGCAGCAAGAACAGGGGGATCGGGGAGACCCAGTACTTC | CASSKNRGIGETQYF | TRBV6-5 | 15 | TRBJ2-5 | few | TRBD1
TGTGCCAGCAGCCGGGGACTAGCGGGGGGTTACTCCTACGAGCAGTACTTC | CASSRGLAGGYSYEQYF | TRBV5-3 | 17 | TRBJ2-7 | few | TRBD2
TGCAGCGTTGAAGGTCCTCGTGGTTGGCAGTACTTC | CSVEGPRGWQYF | TRBV29-1 | 12 | TRBJ2-7 | many | .
TGCGCCAGCAGCCAAGTCCCCACAAACTTGCTAGCCTCGAACACCGGGGAGCTGTTTTTT | CASSQVPTNLLASNTGELFF | TRBV4-3 | 20 | TRBJ2-2 | . | .
TGTGCCAGCAGTTTAACTTGGTTGTCCCCAGGGGCGAACACTGAAGCTTTCTTT | CASSLTWLSPGANTEAFF | TRBV12-3/TRBV12-4 | 18 | TRBJ1-1 | . | .
TGTGCCACCCGACTAGCGTCAAAAGAGACCCAGTACTTC | CATRLASKETQYF | TRBV19 | 13 | TRBJ2-5 | . | TRBD2
TGTGCCAGCAGCTTTTTGAATACAGACAATCAGCCCCAGCATTTT | CASSFLNTDNQPQHF | TRBV5-6 | 15 | TRBJ1-5 | few | .
TGTGCCAGCAGTTACCAGGGCGGGGGTGAGCAGTTCTTC | CASSYQGGGEQFF | TRBV6-5 | 13 | TRBJ2-1 | . | TRBD2
TGTGCCAGCAGCTTGGCCCGGGGGACAGGGAATGAAAAACTGTTTTTT | CASSLARGTGNEKLFF | TRBV7-9 | 16 | TRBJ1-4 | few | TRBD1
TGTGCCATCTCCCCGGGTTTGGCTCAGCCCCAGCATTTT | CAISPGLAQPQHF | TRBV6-6 | 13 | TRBJ1-5 | . | .
TGCGCCTCCAGGGGTAGTGGTGACACTGAAGCTTTCTTT | CASRGSGDTEAFF | TRBV5-1 | 13 | TRBJ1-1 | many | .
TGTGCCAGCAACGCGTGGGGACTAGCGGGAGGAGAGACCCAGTACTTC | CASNAWGLAGGETQYF | TRBV7-2 | 16 | TRBJ2-5 | few | TRBD2